This T cell receptor (beta chain) was sequenced during a study of cytomegalovirus exposure and HLA in healthy donors. Study-wide points: Association with HLA alleles at 0.05 false discovery rate was found for approximately 18,000 TCR beta sequences in a later analysis.

This CDR3 contains 13 residues. Germline V gene sequence: CDR1 SNHLY, CDR2 FYNNEI. PCR was performed using 60 Vbeta and 13 Jbeta primers. The assay was immunoSEQ multiplex PCR, and TCRdb's table has in-frame clones only and misses some. The table records under 150,000 clones, 80% of them present only once. Notes on this clone: Antigen: not known.

V and J are TRBV2 and TRBJ2-5; D gene unclear. The J call is uncertain, as TRBJ2-7 better fits the DNA end. Sequenced material: PBMCs. The TCR originated in a middle-aged man in good health and CMV-seropositive. CDR3 in DNA: TGTGCCAGCAGCCTCCGACGGAACTACGAGCAGTACTTC. It encodes CASSLRRNYEQYF.